One sample yielded the 27 T cell receptor beta chains listed below, sequenced in a study of cytomegalovirus exposure and HLA in healthy donors. PCR employed 60 Vbeta and 13 Jbeta primers. Clones were sequenced by immunoSEQ multiplex PCR, and TCRdb holds only the in-frame ones, with some missing. This table holds about 200,000 clones, 65% to 80% found once. Input material: PBMCs. The receptors come from a man aged 45 to 65 in good health and CMV-seronegative.

The J gene is TRBJ2-7, the V gene TRBV5-1; 12 bases line up with TRBD1. The germline V gene has CDR1 SGHRS and CDR2 YFSETQ. The CDR3 loop spans 15 amino acids. The J segment lost 4 bases and the V segment lost 4 bases, leaving 6 bases of the junction unmatched. CDR3 DNA: TGCGCCAGCAGCGGAGGGACAGGGGGCGAGTACGAGCAGTACTTC. This codes for CASSGGTGGEYEQYF.

V gene TRBV29-1 combines with J gene TRBJ1-2; 8 nucleotides line up with TRBD1. The CDR3 runs to 16 residues. V dropped 6 bases and J dropped 0; count of bases not matched to a gene: 12. In germline, CDR1 is SQVTM, CDR2 ANQGSEA. This chain's CDR3 is CSVDPLRQGSNYGYTF. The CDR3 coding sequence is TGCAGCGTCGATCCCCTACGACAGGGGTCTAACTATGGCTACACCTTC.

J is TRBJ2-7 and V is TRBV2, with 13 bases aligning to TRBD2. J was trimmed by 4 bases and V by 6 bases; bases with no gene match: 6. CDR1 and CDR2 (germline): SNHLY, FYNNEI. This CDR3 is 15 amino acids long. The CDR3 coding sequence is TGTGCCAGCAGCCTCCGGACTAGCGGGAGTTACGAGCAGTACTTC. This sequence encodes CASSLRTSGSYEQYF.

The rearrangement links TRBV6-5 to TRBJ2-1, with 8 bases aligning to TRBD2. V lost 5 bases, J lost 2 bases, and 2 bases stayed unmatched. This CDR3 has 14 amino acids. Germline lookup yields CDR1 MNHEY and CDR2 SVGAGI. CDR3 coding DNA: TGTGCCAGCAGTAGCGGGAGAACCTACAATGAGCAGTTCTTC. Encoded protein: CASSSGRTYNEQFF.

This chain links TRBV27 with TRBJ1-1; maybe TRBD1 (5 bases). CDR1 and CDR2 (germline): MNHEY, SMNVEV (reference sequence). V was cut by 6 bases and J by 1 base, with 21 bases left in between. This CDR3 has 17 amino acids. The CDR3 protein is CASRYTPGQGGNTEAFF. Written as DNA, the CDR3 is TGTGCCAGCAGATACACCCCTGGCCAGGGCGGGAACACTGAAGCTTTCTTT.

CDR3 nucleotide sequence: TGTGCCTGGAGTGTAAGGACAGCACAAGAGACCCAGTACTTC. Protein: CAWSVRTAQETQYF. V gene TRBV30 combines with J gene TRBJ2-5, with a tentative D call TRBD1 (6 bases). V was clipped by 0 bases and J by 2 bases, with 10 bases between them. Germline V lookup: CDR1 GTSNPN, CDR2 SVGIG (reference sequence). This CDR3 has 14 amino acids.

The J gene is TRBJ1-4, the V gene TRBV23-1; possible D gene TRBD1, 6 bases. TRBV23-1 is reported as an ORF; its role is uncertain. CDR3 length: 16 amino acids. The ends were cut back, 4 bases at V and 2 bases at J, with 14 bases in the middle. The CDR3 DNA is TGCGCCAGCAGTCCGGCACAGGGATGGACTAATGAAAAACTGTTTTTT. This sequence encodes CASSPAQGWTNEKLFF.

This chain's CDR3 is CAWSIELTGELFF. The DNA of the CDR3 is TGTGCCTGGAGTATAGAACTGACCGGGGAGCTGTTTTTT. This chain joins TRBV30 and TRBJ2-2; no clear D. V gave up 2 bases and J gave up 5 bases, with 9 bases separating them. Germline CDR1 and CDR2: GTSNPN and SVGIG (reference sequence). The CDR3 covers 13 residues. Looking up the rest from reference TRBV30 and TRBJ2-2 gives the full variable domain: SQTIHQWPATLVQPVGSPLSLECTVEGTSNPNLYWYRQAAGRGLQLLFYSVGIGQISSEVPQNLSASRPQDRQFILSSKKLLLSDSGFYLCAWSIELTGELFFGEGSRLTVL.

V gene TRBV5-1 combines with J gene TRBJ2-3, with 8 bases fitting TRBD2. V lost 0 bases and J lost 8; bases outside the gene matches: 8. Germline V lookup: CDR1 SGHRS, CDR2 YFSETQ. This CDR3 is 15 amino acids long. The CDR3: CASSLEVAGIGTQYF. The CDR3 DNA reads TGCGCCAGCAGCTTGGAGGTAGCGGGAATAGGTACGCAGTATTTT.

This clone was counted once. V and J are TRBV27 and TRBJ2-2, with 7 bases fitting TRBD2. The trim removed 8 bases at V and 1 base at J, leaving 4 bases unmatched. The CDR3 is 14 amino acids. Germline V lookup: CDR1 MNHEY, CDR2 SMNVEV (reference sequence). CDR3: CASVPSGNTGELFF. The CDR3 DNA sequence: TGTGCCAGCGTACCTAGCGGGAACACCGGGGAGCTGTTTTTT.

V is TRBV15 and J is TRBJ2-7, with a possible D match to TRBD1 (6 bases). The V end lost 0 bases, the J end lost 3 bases, and 12 bases lay between the germline ends. In germline, CDR1 is LNHNV, CDR2 YYDKDF (reference sequence). The length of the CDR3 is 15 residues. In nucleotides, the CDR3 is TGTGCCACCAGCAGAGATAGGGGGTCGTACTACGAGCAGTACTTC. Translating it yields CATSRDRGSYYEQYF.

The chain couples TRBV5-1 to TRBJ2-1; D perhaps matches TRBD2 (5 bases). Germline CDR1 reads SGHRS; CDR2 reads YFSETQ. The CDR3 runs to 14 residues. V was shortened by 0 bases and J by 5 bases, with 9 bases between the two germline ends. The CDR3 reads CASSLVRANNEQFF. CDR3 coding DNA: TGCGCCAGCAGCTTGGTGAGGGCCAACAATGAGCAGTTCTTC.

The chain is built from TRBV29-1 and TRBJ2-1, with TRBD2 identical over 12 bases. With 6 bases clipped from V and 12 bases from J, the junction kept 9 bases outside the gene matches. This CDR3 spans 13 amino acids. CDR1 and CDR2 (germline): SQVTM, ANQGSEA. CDR3 residues: CSVLPTSGRPQFF. CDR3 DNA sequence: TGCAGCGTCCTACCCACTAGCGGGAGGCCGCAGTTCTTC.

The V gene is TRBV7-9, the J gene TRBJ2-3; TRBD2 matches 12 bases. With V trimmed by 5 bases and J by 2 bases, 8 bases remained unmatched. CDR3 length: 17 residues. Germline V lookup: CDR1 SEHNR, CDR2 FQNEAQ (reference sequence). CDR3 region: CASSAELAGGTTDTQYF. The CDR3, as DNA: TGTGCCAGCAGCGCCGAACTAGCGGGAGGAACCACAGATACGCAGTATTTT.

This chain uses TRBV19 with TRBJ2-3; 13 nucleotides agree with TRBD2. Trimming at V came to 6 bases and at J to 2 bases, leaving 5 bases not matched to a gene. Germline CDR1 LNHDA, CDR2 SQIVND (reference sequence). The CDR3 has 16 amino acids. CDR3 bases: TGTGCCAGTAGGGAGACTAGCGGGAGGTTCACAGATACGCAGTATTTT. It encodes CASRETSGRFTDTQYF.

CDR3 DNA: TGTGCCAGCAGTTTTCGGGCAGGGTGGGGGGTTAACTATGGCTACACCTTC. It encodes CASSFRAGWGVNYGYTF. V and J are TRBV27 and TRBJ1-2; D is possibly TRBD1 (5 bases). The V end was cut by 3 bases, the J end by 1 base, with 18 bases between. In germline, CDR1 is MNHEY, CDR2 SMNVEV (reference sequence). The CDR3 runs to 17 residues.

Comment on this clone: Other DNA sequences in the same sample also yield this CDR3. This chain links TRBV9 with TRBJ2-7, with 13 bases identical to TRBD2. The CDR3 contains 15 residues. The junction had 2 bases not matched to a gene; V was cut back by 2 bases and J by 3 bases. Per germline, CDR1 SGDLS and CDR2 YYNGEE. The CDR3 region has the DNA TGTGCCAGCAGCGTGGGACTAGCGGGAAACTACGAGCAGTACTTC. Its translation: CASSVGLAGNYEQYF.

This clone appeared a few times. This CDR3 is CASSINLGQFNQPQHF. The CDR3 region has the DNA TGTGCCAGTAGTATAAATTTAGGACAGTTCAATCAGCCCCAGCATTTT. The J gene is TRBJ1-5, the V gene TRBV19; D is perhaps TRBD1 (6 bases). Looked up from germline, CDR1 is LNHDA and CDR2 is SQIVND (reference sequence). The CDR3 contains 16 residues. V lost 2 bases, J lost 3 bases, and 14 bases lay in between.

This clone was counted a few times. V gene TRBV28 combines with J gene TRBJ2-7; perhaps TRBD1 as D (6 bases). CDR3 size: 15 residues. Germline V gene lookup returns CDR1 MDHEN and CDR2 SYDVKM. The germline V and J ends were trimmed by 6 bases and 3 bases, with 18 bases remaining between them. CDR3 nucleotide sequence: TGTGCCAGCAGCCCTAGTAGGCAGGGGAGCTACGAGCAGTACTTC. Its protein product is CASSPSRQGSYEQYF.

The V gene is TRBV6-5, the J gene TRBJ2-5; possibly TRBD1 for D (6 bases). TRBJ2-7 explains the end of the DNA better; the J call may be wrong. The CDR3 is 16 amino acids. In germline, CDR1 is MNHEY, CDR2 SVGAGI. The CDR3, as DNA: TGTGCCAGCAGTTACAGCCCCCGGGACAACTCCTACGAGCAGTACTTC. Translated: CASSYSPRDNSYEQYF.

The genes are TRBV5-4 and TRBJ1-3, with D perhaps matching TRBD1 (6 bases). The CDR3 consists of 14 residues. V lost 5 bases and J 0 bases, leaving 9 bases between the germline ends. From germline, CDR1 is SGHNT and CDR2 YYREEE (reference sequence). CDR3 amino acids: CASSLQGSGNTIYF. CDR3 bases: TGTGCCAGCAGTCTACAGGGCTCTGGAAACACCATATATTTT.

This clone occurred a few times. This rearrangement joins TRBV2 to TRBJ2-7; D remains unclear. Trimming left V 2 bases short and J 7 bases short, with 12 bases between. Germline V gene sequence: CDR1 SNHLY, CDR2 FYNNEI. The CDR3 is 13 residues long. The CDR3 loop is CASSESAAWEQYF. The DNA for the CDR3 is TGTGCCAGCAGTGAAAGCGCCGCTTGGGAGCAGTACTTC.

The chain is built from TRBV5-1 and TRBJ2-5; D may be TRBD2 (5 bases). This CDR3 spans 13 amino acids. V was trimmed by 3 bases and J by 5 bases, leaving 11 bases between them. CDR1 is SGHRS and CDR2 is YFSETQ in the germline V gene. The CDR3 protein is CASSSSGGETQYF. The CDR3 nucleotides are TGCGCCAGCAGCTCGTCGGGCGGGGAGACCCAGTACTTC.

The table lists this clone with a count of one. The chain has TRBV27 and TRBJ2-7; tentative D call: TRBD1 (6 bases). The germline gives CDR1 MNHEY, CDR2 SMNVEV (reference sequence). The CDR3 loop spans 15 amino acids. V was trimmed by 2 bases and J by 6 bases, leaving 17 bases between them. The CDR3 DNA is TGTGCCAGCAGTTTAGTTCGTTTGGGGGCGGGCGAGCAGTACTTC. Translating gives CASSLVRLGAGEQYF.

The rearrangement uses TRBV6-5 and TRBJ2-2; 7 bases are a match to TRBD1. Germline-derived CDR1 and CDR2 are MNHEY and SVGAGI. Trimming took 0 bases from V and 9 from J; bases not matched to a gene: 1. CDR3 length: 13 residues. In nucleotides, the CDR3 is TGTGCCAGCAGTTACTCGGGACAGCGGGAGCTGTTTTTT. Protein product: CASSYSGQRELFF.

CDR3 in DNA: TGTGCCAGCAGTACACGACAAAAGAACACTGAAGCTTTCTTT. Residues: CASSTRQKNTEAFF. The chain couples TRBV27 to TRBJ1-1; D is undetermined. CDR1 MNHEY and CDR2 SMNVEV come from the germline V gene (reference sequence). V lost 5 bases, J lost 1 base, and 11 bases lay in between. The CDR3 contains 14 residues.

The rearrangement joins TRBV10-3 to TRBJ2-7; TRBD1 matches at 10 bases. Germline V lookup: CDR1 ENHRY, CDR2 SYGVKD. J gave up 2 bases and V 3 bases, and 4 bases lay outside the gene matches. This CDR3 spans 15 amino acids. The CDR3, as DNA: TGTGCCATCAGTGATCCTGGACAGGGGGCCTACGAGCAGTACTTC. This codes for CAISDPGQGAYEQYF.